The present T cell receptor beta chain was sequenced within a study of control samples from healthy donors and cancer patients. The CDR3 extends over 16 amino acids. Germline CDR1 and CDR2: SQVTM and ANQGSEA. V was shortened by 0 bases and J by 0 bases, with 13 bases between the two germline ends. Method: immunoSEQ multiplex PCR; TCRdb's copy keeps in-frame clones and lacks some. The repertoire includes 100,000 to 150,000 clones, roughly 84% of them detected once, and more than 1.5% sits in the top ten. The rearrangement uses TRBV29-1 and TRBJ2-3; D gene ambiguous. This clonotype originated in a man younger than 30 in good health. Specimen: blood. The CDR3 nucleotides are TGCAGCGTTGAAGATCGAATGACTCGTAGCACAGATACGCAGTATTTT. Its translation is CSVEDRMTRSTDTQYF.